This T cell receptor (beta chain) was identified in a study of cytomegalovirus exposure and HLA in healthy donors. Study-wide context: Previous work identified roughly 120 million unique TCR beta sequences from roughly 170 million T cells.

PCR involved 60 Vbeta and 13 Jbeta primers. Produced via immunoSEQ multiplex PCR; TCRdb's table is partial and in-frame only. The sample has 200,000 or so clones, over 70% seen once. The sequence derives from a man in his fifties or sixties in good health and CMV-seronegative. Sequencing was done on a sample of PBMCs.

CDR3 sequence reads: CASSLERGVQTQYF. The CDR3 bases are TGTGCCAGCAGTTTAGAGCGGGGGGTGCAGACCCAGTACTTC. V gene TRBV6-5 combines with J gene TRBJ2-5; 9 nucleotides agree with TRBD2. With V trimmed by 4 bases and J by 6 bases, 6 bases remained unmatched. The length of the CDR3 is 14 residues. Germline loops: CDR1 MNHEY, CDR2 SVGAGI.